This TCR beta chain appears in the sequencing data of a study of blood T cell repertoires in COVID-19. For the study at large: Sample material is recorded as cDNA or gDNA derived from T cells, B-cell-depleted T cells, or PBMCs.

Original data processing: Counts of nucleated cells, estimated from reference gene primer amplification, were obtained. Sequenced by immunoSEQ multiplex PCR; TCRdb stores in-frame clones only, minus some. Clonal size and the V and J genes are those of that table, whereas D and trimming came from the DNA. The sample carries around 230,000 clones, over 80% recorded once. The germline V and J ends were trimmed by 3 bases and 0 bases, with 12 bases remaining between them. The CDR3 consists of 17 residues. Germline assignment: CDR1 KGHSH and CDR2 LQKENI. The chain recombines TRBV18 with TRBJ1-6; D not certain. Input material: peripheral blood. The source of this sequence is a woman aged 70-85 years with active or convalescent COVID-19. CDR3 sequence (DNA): TGTGCCAGCTCACCTAGTGCCGGGAGCTCCTATAATTCACCCCTCCACTTT. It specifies CASSPSAGSSYNSPLHF.